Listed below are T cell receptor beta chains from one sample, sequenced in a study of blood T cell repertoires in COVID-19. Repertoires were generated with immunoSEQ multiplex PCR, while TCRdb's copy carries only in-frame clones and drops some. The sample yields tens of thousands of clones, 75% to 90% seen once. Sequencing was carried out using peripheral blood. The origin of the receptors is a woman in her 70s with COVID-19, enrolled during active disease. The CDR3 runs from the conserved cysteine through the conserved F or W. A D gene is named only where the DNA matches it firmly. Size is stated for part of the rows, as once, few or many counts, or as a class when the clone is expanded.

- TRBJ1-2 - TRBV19 TGTGCCAGTAGTGGACGACGGGAGAATGGCTACACCTTC CASSGRRENGYTF
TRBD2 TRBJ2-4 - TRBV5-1 TGCGCCAGCAGCCCACCCGGCTCGGGGGGCATTCAGTACTTC CASSPPGSGGIQYF
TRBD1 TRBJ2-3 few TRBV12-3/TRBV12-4 TGTGCCAGCGAGGACAGGGGGGCAGATACGCAGTATTTT CASEDRGADTQYF
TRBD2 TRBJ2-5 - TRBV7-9 TGTGCCAGCAGCTTAGCGCTAGCGGGCGGACAAGAGACCCAGTACTTC CASSLALAGGQETQYF
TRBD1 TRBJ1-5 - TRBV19 TGTGCCAGTACCCCGGGACAGGTGTTCAATCAGCCCCAGCATTTT CASTPGQVFNQPQHF
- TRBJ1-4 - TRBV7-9 TGTGCCAGCAGCTTGGGGACATATAATGAAAAACTGTTTTTT CASSLGTYNEKLFF
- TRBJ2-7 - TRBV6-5 TGTGCCAGCAGTTACAGTAGAAAACTCTACGAGCAGTACTTC CASSYSRKLYEQYF
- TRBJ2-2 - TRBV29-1 TGCAGCGTTCTGGGCGGGACGAACACCGGGGAGCTGTTTTTT CSVLGGTNTGELFF
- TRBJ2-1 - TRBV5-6 TGTGCCAGCAGCCGCGGGGACGTTAATGCAGATGAGCAGTTCTTC CASSRGDVNADEQFF
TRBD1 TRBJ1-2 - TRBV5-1 TGCGCCAGCAGGACAGGGGGTTCGAACTATGGCTACACCTTC CASRTGGSNYGYTF
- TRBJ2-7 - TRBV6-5 TGTGCCAGCCAGGCACTCACCTACGAGCAGTACTTC CASQALTYEQYF
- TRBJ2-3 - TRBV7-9 TGTGCCAGCAGCTTAGTAAGCACAGATACGCAGTATTTT CASSLVSTDTQYF
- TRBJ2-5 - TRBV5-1 TGCGCCAGCAGCCTCCCGGGAGCCGGTCGGACCCAGTACTTC CASSLPGAGRTQYF
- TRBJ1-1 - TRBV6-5 TGTGCCAGCAGTTGGACAGACGTACGAACGGGAGCTTTCTTT CASSWTDVRTGAFF
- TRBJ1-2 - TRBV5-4 TGTGCCAGCAGCCCTTTGGGACTTGCCCCTTATGGCTACACCTTC CASSPLGLAPYGYTF
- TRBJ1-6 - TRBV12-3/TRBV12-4 TGTGCCAGCAACAGGAATAATTCACCCCTCCACTTT CASNRNNSPLHF
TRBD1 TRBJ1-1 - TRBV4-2 TGTGCCAGCAGCCAAGAGCTAGGGGGCCCTGGTGGGGCTTTCTTT CASSQELGGPGGAFF
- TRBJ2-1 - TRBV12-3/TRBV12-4 TGTGCCAGCAGTCACCGGGACAATGAGCAGTTCTTC CASSHRDNEQFF
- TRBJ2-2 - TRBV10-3 TGTGCCATCAGTGGTAACAGGGTTGACACCGGGGAGCTGTTTTTT CAISGNRVDTGELFF
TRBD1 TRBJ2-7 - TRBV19 TGTGCCACTAGACAGGGCGCCTACGAGCAGTACTTC CATRQGAYEQYF
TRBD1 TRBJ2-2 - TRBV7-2 TGTGCCAGCAGCTTCAGGGGGCGGCGGGGTACCGGGGAGCTGTTTTTT CASSFRGRRGTGELFF
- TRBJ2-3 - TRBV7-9 TGTGCCAGCAGGCAGGGTGTAGAGGATAATACGCAGTATTTT CASRQGVEDNTQYF
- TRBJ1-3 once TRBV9 TGTGCCAGCAGCGTAGAAGCCAGGGCTGGAAACACCATATATTTT CASSVEARAGNTIYF
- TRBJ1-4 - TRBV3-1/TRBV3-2 TGTGCCAGCAGCCAAGATCGGGGGACTATTTACGCGGAAAAACTGTTTTTT CASSQDRGTIYAEKLFF
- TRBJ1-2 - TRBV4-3 TGCGCCAGCAGCCAAGATTTTTCGGGGTGGGGCTACACCTTC CASSQDFSGWGYTF
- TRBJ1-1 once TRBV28 TGTGCCAGCAGCCATCCCCCCCCTCAGATGAACACTGAAGCTTTCTTT CASSHPPPQMNTEAFF
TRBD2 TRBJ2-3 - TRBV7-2 TGTGCCAGCAGCTTAGTCCGCGGGGGGGACACAGATACGCAGTATTTT CASSLVRGGDTDTQYF
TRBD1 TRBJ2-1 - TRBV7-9 TGTGCCAGCAGCCGGAACACAGGGGTAAATGAGCAGTTCTTC CASSRNTGVNEQFF
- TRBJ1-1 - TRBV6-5 TGTGCCAGCAGTCAAAGACAGCTAAACACTGAAGCTTTCTTT CASSQRQLNTEAFF
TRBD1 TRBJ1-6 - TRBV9 TGTGCCAGCAGCGCCGATACAGGGGGCGGATCACCCCTCCACTTT CASSADTGGGSPLHF
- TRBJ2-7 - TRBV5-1 TGCGCCAGCAGCTTGAGTCAAGCTACCTACGAGCAGTACTTC CASSLSQATYEQYF
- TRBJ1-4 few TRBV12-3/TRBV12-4 TGTGCCAGCAGAAGAGGGAATGAAAAACTGTTTTTT CASRRGNEKLFF
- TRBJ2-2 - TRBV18 TGTGCCAGCTCACCAATAGCAGGGACCGGGGAGCTGTTTTTT CASSPIAGTGELFF
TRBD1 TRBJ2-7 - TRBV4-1 TGCGCCAGCAGCCAAGAGGGGACAGGGGGCGAGCAGTACTTC CASSQEGTGGEQYF
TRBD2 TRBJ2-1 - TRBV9 TGTGCCAGCAGCGCGGGGGGGGCCGGTGAGCAGTTCTTC CASSAGGAGEQFF
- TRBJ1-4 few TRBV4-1 TGCGCCAGCAGCGACCTGGGGCGGAATGAAAAACTGTTTTTT CASSDLGRNEKLFF
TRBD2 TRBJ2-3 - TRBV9 TGTGCCAGCAGCCCCAGATTACGGGAGGCTACGCAGTATTTT CASSPRLREATQYF
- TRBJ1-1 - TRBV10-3 TGTGCCATCATTGGCTCGCAGGGTGAAGCTTTCTTT CAIIGSQGEAFF
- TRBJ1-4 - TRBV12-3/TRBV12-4 TGTGCCAGCAGTCTTTTCAATGAAAAACTGTTTTTT CASSLFNEKLFF